This T cell receptor (beta chain) comes out of a study of blood T cells in healthy people across ages. A second PCR of roughly 7 to 11 cycles used a sample-barcoded 5' primer and a J-beta primer mix. TCRdb itself ran the 5' RACE reads through MiXCR, one entry per CDR3 protein. Seen here are approximately 880,000 distinct CDR3 sequences, 45% to 50% observed once, and the top ten hold around 15%. CDR1 and CDR2 from the germline V gene are SNHLY and FYNNEI. CDR3 size: 15 residues. The V and J ends lost 8 bases and 2 bases respectively, with 16 bases between them. Sequencing was performed on blood. The V call is TRBV2, the J call TRBJ2-1; D possibly corresponds to TRBD2 (5 bases). The sequence was obtained from a man under 40 in good health. The chain's CDR3 is CASQYGELTYNEQFF. DNA for the CDR3: TGTGCCAGCCAGTATGGGGAGTTAACCTACAATGAGCAGTTCTTC.